The 22 T cell receptor beta chains below all came from one sample that was sequenced in a study of T-cell reconstitution after alpha-beta-depleted transplantation in children. Using unique molecular identifiers, the investigators prepared the TCRbeta library. MiXCR was run by TCRdb on the PCR reads, yielding one entry per CDR3 protein. The table includes roughly 70,000 distinct CDR3 sequences, roughly 4.5% detected once. Sequences were derived from PBMCs, mostly from graft donor cells, sampled 180 days after TCRalphabeta/CD19-depleted stem cell transplant. These receptors all stem from a boy in the first two years of life who had a stem cell transplant for acute myeloid leukemia, so the T cells may come from the graft donor.

This clonotype was detected many times. The gene calls are TRBV6-5 and TRBJ1-6, with 8 positions matching TRBD1. V trimming: 5 bases; J trimming: 10 bases; junction bases outside the gene matches: 4. Germline V gives CDR1 MNHEY, CDR2 SVGAGI. The CDR3 has 13 amino acids. This CDR3 reads CASSPTGVSPLHF. As DNA, the CDR3 is TGTGCCAGCAGTCCGACAGGGGTCTCACCCCTCCACTTT.

This clonotype was detected only a few times. The rearrangement uses TRBV29-1 and TRBJ2-7, with 7 bases identical to TRBD1. Germline CDR1 SQVTM, CDR2 ANQGSEA. The CDR3 runs 14 residues. The junction had 9 bases not matched to a gene; V was cut back by 7 bases and J by 0 bases. CDR3: CSARTGADSYEQYF. CDR3 nucleotides: TGCAGCGCCCGTACAGGGGCAGACTCCTACGAGCAGTACTTC.

This clonotype was detected ten times or more. This chain joins TRBV30 and TRBJ2-1; 8 nucleotides match TRBD1. The germline V gene encodes CDR1 GTSNPN and CDR2 SVGIG (reference sequence). V shed 0 bases and J 9 bases; nucleotides not matched to a gene: 16. The CDR3 is 17 amino acids. The CDR3, as DNA: TGTGCCTGGAGTGTACTGTTCGGGACAGGTGATATCCCTGAGCAGTTCTTC. Its protein product is CAWSVLFGTGDIPEQFF.

This clonotype was observed at least ten times. The rearrangement joins TRBV28 to TRBJ2-3; D is tentatively TRBD1 or TRBD2 (5 bases each). Between the trimmed V and J ends, which lost 3 bases and 1 base, there was a span of 14 bases. Germline V CDR1 and CDR2: MDHEN, SYDVKM. The CDR3 runs 16 residues. In nucleotides, the CDR3 is TGTGCCAGCAGTTTGGGACGCCGCATCCGCACAGATACGCAGTATTTT. This gives the protein CASSLGRRIRTDTQYF. The variable domain in full, with the rest retrieved from reference TRBV28 and TRBJ2-3, is DVKVTQSSRYLVKRTGEKVFLECVQDMDHENMFWYRQDPGLGLRLIYFSYDVKMKEKGDIPEGYSVSREKKERFSLILESASTNQTSMYLCASSLGRRIRTDTQYFGPGTRLTVL.

This clonotype occurred many times. V and J are TRBV7-6 and TRBJ2-3; D call uncertain. CDR1 is SGHVS, CDR2 FNYEAQ, per germline. The CDR3 totals 15 residues. Trimming took off 0 bases at V and 3 bases at J, with 10 bases between the two ends. The CDR3 sequence: CASSLASVRTDTQYF. CDR3 nucleotide sequence: TGTGCCAGCAGCTTAGCGAGTGTTCGGACAGATACGCAGTATTTT.

This clonotype appeared many times. The V gene is TRBV21-1, the J gene TRBJ2-1; TRBD1 is the table's D call and was not checked against the DNA. TRBV21-1 is a documented pseudogene. CDR3 length: 17 residues. CDR3 protein: CASSKASCKLRCNEQFF. The CDR3 nucleotides read TGTGCCAGCAGCAAAGCCTCCTGTAAGTTGCGTTGCAATGAGCAGTTCTTC.

This clonotype occurred many times. This chain joins TRBV20-1 and TRBJ2-7; no reliable D call. CDR1 and CDR2 (germline): DFQATT, SNEGSKA (reference sequence). V was shortened by 6 bases and J by 3 bases, with 18 bases between the two germline ends. This CDR3 contains 14 residues. CDR3 in DNA: TGCAGTGCCGCTAGGAACAGTGGACGCTACGAGCAGTACTTC. This translates into CSAARNSGRYEQYF.

This clonotype was counted ten times or more. The J gene is TRBJ1-2, the V gene TRBV12-3 or TRBV12-4; TRBD1 is a possible D gene (5 bases). Trimming cost V 2 bases and J 7 bases, with 11 bases left between them. The CDR3 is made up of 13 amino acids. CDR3 in amino acids: CASSLINRSGYTF. As DNA, the CDR3 is TGTGCCAGCAGTTTAATTAACAGGAGTGGCTACACCTTC.

The sample holds many counts of this clonotype. For the CDR3, the DNA is TGTGCCAGTAGTATCGTCCAGGGCGCTAACTATGGCTACACCTTC. This gives the protein CASSIVQGANYGYTF. This chain links TRBV19 with TRBJ1-2; tentatively, D is TRBD1 (5 bases). CDR3 length equals 15 residues. Trimming left V 3 bases short and J 0 bases short, with 11 bases between. CDR1 and CDR2 from the germline V gene are LNHDA and SQIVND (reference sequence). The whole variable domain, remainder taken from reference TRBV19 and TRBJ1-2, is DGGITQSPKYLFRKEGQNVTLSCEQNLNHDAMYWYRQDPGQGLRLIYYSQIVNDFQKGDIAEGYSVSREKKESFPLTVTSAQKNPTAFYLCASSIVQGANYGYTFGSGTRLTVV.

This clonotype was detected many times. The chain couples TRBV7-2 to TRBJ2-7, with 7 bases that match TRBD1. From germline, CDR1 is SGHTA and CDR2 FQGNSA. V dropped 0 bases and J dropped 4; count of bases not matched to a gene: 9. The CDR3 contains 16 residues. The CDR3 DNA sequence: TGTGCCAGCAGCTTAGCCCCTTATATGGACAGGTACGAGCAGTACTTC. Translated: CASSLAPYMDRYEQYF.

This clonotype was counted many times. This chain joins TRBV5-1 and TRBJ1-5, with D uncertain. Germline CDR1 reads SGHRS; CDR2 reads YFSETQ. The length of the CDR3 is 15 residues. Trimming removed 7 bases from V and 4 bases from J, with 18 bases in between. The CDR3 DNA reads as TGCGCCAGCGAAAATGATAGCAGGACGAATCAGCCCCAGCATTTT. Encoded protein: CASENDSRTNQPQHF.

This clonotype appeared many times. CDR3 sequence reads: CSAQAGTGDRYNSPLHF. The CDR3 nucleotides are TGCAGTGCTCAAGCCGGGACAGGTGACCGGTATAATTCACCCCTCCACTTT. The chain recombines TRBV20-1 with TRBJ1-6; 8 bases align to TRBD1. The CDR3 extends over 17 amino acids. Per the germline V gene, CDR1 is DFQATT and CDR2 is SNEGSKA (reference sequence). V gave up 5 bases and J gave up 4 bases; unmatched junction bases: 13.

The table lists this clonotype with many counts. The chain recombines TRBV5-1 with TRBJ2-5; 7 positions match TRBD1. The V gene's germline CDR1 is SGHRS and CDR2 YFSETQ. This CDR3 contains 13 residues. V lost 5 bases, J lost 5 bases, and 6 bases stayed unmatched. The CDR3 here is CASSRDSRETQYF. Written as DNA, the CDR3 is TGCGCCAGCAGTCGGGACAGCCGGGAGACCCAGTACTTC.

There are many counts of this clonotype. The V and J genes are TRBV7-8 and TRBJ1-1, with D possibly being TRBD1 (5 bases). Germline-derived CDR1 and CDR2 are SGHVS and FQNEAQ. V lost 0 bases and J 9 bases, leaving 14 bases between the germline ends. The CDR3 has 14 amino acids. In DNA, the CDR3 is TGTGCCAGCAGCTTAGCCGCCGGAGGGGCCCAAGCTTTCTTT. It is translated as CASSLAAGGAQAFF.

This clonotype was picked up many times. The chain carries TRBV7-2 and TRBJ2-3; D unresolved. In germline, CDR1 is SGHTA, CDR2 FQGNSA. V lost 3 bases and J 0 bases, leaving 10 bases between the germline ends. The CDR3 is 15 residues long. CDR3 DNA sequence: TGTGCCAGCAGCTTCAGAGTCTCTAGCACAGATACGCAGTATTTT. Translated: CASSFRVSSTDTQYF.

This clonotype showed up many times. The V call is TRBV20-1, the J call TRBJ2-6; D gene unclear. Germline V gives CDR1 DFQATT, CDR2 SNEGSKA (reference sequence). The length of the CDR3 is 15 residues. V was pared by 2 bases and J by 0 bases, with 8 bases between. This chain's CDR3 is CSARPWISGANVLTF. The CDR3, as DNA: TGCAGTGCTAGACCGTGGATCTCTGGGGCCAACGTCCTGACTTTC.

The table lists this clonotype with many counts. The J gene is TRBJ1-4, the V gene TRBV27; D might be TRBD1 (5 bases). Germline lookup yields CDR1 MNHEY and CDR2 SMNVEV (reference sequence). Between the trimmed V and J ends, which lost 6 bases and 2 bases, there was a span of 16 bases. The CDR3 extends over 16 amino acids. The CDR3: CASSRRSGVTNEKLFF. CDR3 DNA: TGTGCCAGCAGCCGACGCTCGGGGGTGACTAATGAAAAACTGTTTTTT. Combining the CDR3 with reference TRBV27 and TRBJ1-4 gives the whole variable domain EAQVTQNPRYLITVTGKKLTVTCSQNMNHEYMSWYRQDPGLGLRQIYYSMNVEVTDKGDVPEGYKVSRKEKRNFPLILESPSPNQTSLYFCASSRRSGVTNEKLFFGSGTQLSVL.

This clonotype was seen many times. The genes are TRBV12-3 or TRBV12-4 and TRBJ2-2, with 9 bases matching TRBD2. With 2 bases clipped from V and 4 bases from J, the junction kept 5 bases outside the gene matches. The CDR3 loop spans 16 amino acids. The CDR3 spells CASSLRASGVTGELFF. In DNA, the CDR3 is TGTGCCAGCAGTTTACGGGCTAGCGGGGTCACCGGGGAGCTGTTTTTT.

In this sample, this clonotype turned up many times. The chain recombines TRBV5-1 with TRBJ2-5; 7 positions match TRBD2. The CDR3 covers 15 residues. Germline V gene sequence: CDR1 SGHRS, CDR2 YFSETQ. The junction had 15 bases not matched to a gene; V was cut back by 8 bases and J by 5 bases. The CDR3 DNA reads TGCGCCAGTAAGGAAGCGGTGGCGGGAGTGGAGACCCAGTACTTC. Encoded protein: CASKEAVAGVETQYF.

This clonotype was seen ten or more times. This chain joins TRBV6-5 and TRBJ1-5; no reliable D call. CDR1 is MNHEY and CDR2 is SVGAGI in the germline V gene. V lost 2 bases and J 4 bases, leaving 6 bases between the germline ends. The CDR3 runs 13 residues. CDR3: CASSYVANQPQHF. The CDR3 nucleotides are TGTGCCAGCAGTTACGTGGCGAATCAGCCCCAGCATTTT.

V usage is TRBV5-4 and J usage is TRBJ1-5, with TRBD1 matching 7 bases. Per the germline V gene, CDR1 is SGHNT and CDR2 is YYREEE (reference sequence). CDR3 length: 12 residues. After removal of 4 bases from V and 7 bases from J, the junction contained 2 bases not matched to a gene. In DNA form, the CDR3 reads TGTGCCAGCAGCACCAGGGGGCAGCCCCAGCATTTT. As protein: CASSTRGQPQHF.

This clonotype came up many times. The V and J genes are TRBV20-1 and TRBJ2-1; D is uncertain. Germline-derived CDR1 and CDR2 are DFQATT and SNEGSKA (reference sequence). The CDR3 contains 15 residues. V was cut by 1 base and J by 0 bases, with 10 bases left in between. The CDR3 here is CSARVGLSSYNEQFF. In DNA form, the CDR3 reads TGCAGTGCTAGAGTAGGTTTAAGCTCCTACAATGAGCAGTTCTTC.